The next 4 T cell receptor beta chains were all read from a single sample in a study of T-cell memory formation after mild COVID-19. TCRdb reprocessed the 5' RACE reads via MiXCR and lists one record per CDR3 protein. Seen here are almost 250,000 distinct CDR3 sequences, about 16% observed once, and the top ten hold 2% to 2.5%. The material sequenced was PBMCs or a T cell subset sorted from them (not recorded which). Every receptor here comes from an adult woman who had mild COVID-19 (a few samples of this study predate the infection). Cell type and time point are not known.

For this clonotype: Just one base apart from a much larger clone, this may be a read error. The chain couples TRBV20-1 to TRBJ1-2; D gene uncertain. Germline lookup yields CDR1 DFQATT and CDR2 SNEGSKA (reference sequence). Trimming cost V 7 bases and J 4 bases, with 22 bases left between them. CDR3 length: 15 residues. The DNA of the CDR3 is TGCAGTGATAGCTCCCATGCCGTGTCAGGCTATGGCTACACCTTC. It translates to CSDSSHAVSGYGYTF.

The V call is TRBV7-9, the J call TRBJ1-2, with a tentative D call TRBD1 (6 bases). V lost 4 bases and J lost 8, with 17 bases in between. From germline, CDR1 is SEHNR and CDR2 FQNEAQ (reference sequence). The CDR3 spans 14 residues. CDR3 protein: CASSSKQGTLGYTF. CDR3 sequence (DNA): TGTGCCAGCAGCTCCAAACAGGGTACCTTGGGCTACACCTTC.

This clonotype has a handful of counts. The chain employs TRBV3-1 and TRBJ2-7; no firm D call. Germline assignment: CDR1 LGHDT and CDR2 YNNKEL (reference sequence). Trimming took 1 base from V and 5 from J, leaving 6 bases between them. The CDR3 is 12 residues long. The CDR3 nucleotides are TGTGCCAGCAGCCAAGTCAGTAACGAGCAGTACTTC. Encoded protein: CASSQVSNEQYF.

The chain joins TRBV27 to TRBJ2-6; unclear D gene. The germline V gene has CDR1 MNHEY and CDR2 SMNVEV (reference sequence). The CDR3 totals 15 residues. The germline V and J ends were trimmed by 5 bases and 0 bases, with 8 bases remaining between them. The CDR3 protein is CASSLRASGANVLTF. As DNA, the CDR3 is TGTGCCAGCAGTCTCCGCGCCTCTGGGGCCAACGTCCTGACTTTC.